These T cell receptor beta chains were read from a single sample in a study of patients and donors after allogeneic stem cell transplantation. Via MiXCR, TCRdb re-called the RT-PCR reads, giving one row per CDR3 protein. The sample consists of about 960,000 distinct CDR3 sequences, around 17% of them appearing once. Sequences were obtained from blood, either unsorted or a sorted T cell fraction (not recorded which). These receptors originate from a human donor who was either an allogeneic HSCT recipient or a stem cell or donor lymphocyte infusion donor (not recorded which). It is not recorded whose cells these are; they may come from a transplant donor. CDR3s include the opening cysteine and the closing phenylalanine or tryptophan. The D gene is left open where the match is weak. Clone size appears in some rows only: once, few, many, or a class for an expanded clone.

>TRBJ1-4|few|TRBV6-5|TRBD1
CASSSLTGVFEKLFF
TGTGCCAGCAGTTCCCTGACAGGGGTCTTTGAAAAACTGTTTTTT
>TRBJ2-7|few|TRBV29-1|-
CSVEDLSGEQYF
TGCAGCGTTGAAGATTTATCAGGGGAGCAGTACTTC
>TRBJ2-5|few|TRBV6-1|TRBD2
CASEGLVYQETQYF
TGTGCCAGCGAGGGACTAGTGTACCAAGAGACCCAGTACTTC
>TRBJ2-1|-|TRBV20-1|TRBD2
CSAPLAGGLNEQFF
TGCAGTGCTCCCCTAGCGGGGGGCCTGAATGAGCAGTTCTTC
>TRBJ1-3|-|TRBV20-1|-
CSAAPDAGNTIYF
TGCAGTGCCGCACCCGACGCTGGAAACACCATATATTTT
>TRBJ2-3|-|TRBV4-3|TRBD2
CASSRGGAGVTDTQYF
TGCGCCAGCAGCCGTGGTGGAGCGGGGGTCACAGATACGCAGTATTTT
>TRBJ2-5|-|TRBV5-1|-
CASSLDRIGEETQYF
TGCGCCAGCAGCTTGGACAGGATCGGTGAAGAGACCCAGTACTTC
>TRBJ2-1|few|TRBV7-9|-
CATQRGASYNEQFF
TGTGCCACCCAACGGGGGGCCTCCTACAATGAGCAGTTCTTC
>TRBJ2-1|few|TRBV5-1|-
CASSLNGPDGVNEQFF
TGCGCCAGCAGCTTGAATGGACCCGATGGAGTCAATGAGCAGTTCTTC
>TRBJ2-1|-|TRBV12-3/TRBV12-4|TRBD2
CASSLTSGNVQFF
TGTGCCAGCAGTTTAACTAGCGGGAACGTGCAGTTCTTC
>TRBJ1-1|few|TRBV9|-
CASSNHMNTEAFF
TGTGCCAGCAGCAACCACATGAACACTGAAGCTTTCTTT
>TRBJ1-1|few|TRBV5-1|-
CASSLASGTVNTEAFF
TGCGCCAGCAGCTTGGCCTCGGGGACTGTGAACACTGAAGCTTTCTTT
>TRBJ1-5|-|TRBV9|-
CASSVEPINQPQHF
TGTGCCAGCAGCGTAGAACCGATCAATCAGCCCCAGCATTTT
>TRBJ2-5|-|TRBV7-6|TRBD2
CASSFPGLAGPERSETQYF
TGTGCCAGCAGCTTCCCGGGACTAGCGGGGCCCGAGAGATCAGAGACCCAGTACTTC
>TRBJ2-7|many|TRBV29-1|TRBD2
CSVGLANYEQYF
TGCAGCGTTGGACTAGCCAACTACGAGCAGTACTTC
>TRBJ2-1|many|TRBV10-3|-
CAISGAERPSHEQFF
TGTGCCATCAGTGGAGCGGAACGCCCCAGCCATGAGCAGTTCTTC
>TRBJ2-1|-|TRBV20-1|-
CSARIRALYNEQFF
TGCAGTGCTAGGATCAGGGCCCTCTACAATGAGCAGTTCTTC
>TRBJ1-5|few|TRBV12-5|-
CASGFSINQPQHF
TGTGCTAGTGGTTTTAGTATAAATCAGCCCCAGCATTTT
>TRBJ1-1|few|TRBV7-2|-
CASSWTVTWNTEAFF
TGTGCCAGCAGCTGGACAGTAACATGGAACACTGAAGCTTTCTTT
>TRBJ2-7|few|TRBV15|TRBD1
CATSRGAGGSYEQYF
TGTGCCACCAGCAGAGGGGCAGGGGGTTCCTACGAGCAGTACTTC
>TRBJ2-5|many|TRBV20-1|TRBD2
CSARIPGTSGRPQETQYF
TGCAGTGCTAGAATCCCCGGTACTAGCGGGAGGCCCCAAGAGACCCAGTACTTC
>TRBJ1-3|-|TRBV7-6|-
CTSNPLTGSGNTIYF
TGTACCAGCAACCCACTAACGGGCTCTGGAAACACCATATATTTT
>TRBJ1-2|-|TRBV6-6|-
CASSYRTENGYTF
TGTGCCAGCAGTTACAGGACGGAAAATGGCTACACCTTC
>TRBJ1-2|-|TRBV4-3|-
CASSDRRYGYTF
TGCGCCAGCAGCGATAGGCGGTATGGCTACACCTTC
>TRBJ2-1|-|TRBV7-3|-
CASSLSRVAHNEQFF
TGTGCCAGCAGCTTAAGCAGGGTAGCCCACAATGAGCAGTTCTTC
>TRBJ1-4|many|TRBV12-3/TRBV12-4|TRBD1
CASSADRVRGEKLFF
TGTGCCAGCAGTGCGGACAGGGTTAGGGGTGAAAAACTGTTTTTT
>TRBJ2-7|few|TRBV12-3/TRBV12-4|-
CASRPYGGSYEQYF
TGTGCCAGCAGGCCCTATGGAGGTTCGTACGAGCAGTACTTC
>TRBJ2-7|few|TRBV15|TRBD1
CATSSLPGQGPGEQYF
TGTGCCACCAGCAGTCTTCCGGGACAGGGACCAGGCGAGCAGTACTTC